This TCR beta chain appears in the sequencing data of a study of T cell changes during pregnancy in multiple sclerosis. The CDR3 is made up of 15 amino acids. CDR1 and CDR2 (germline): KGHSH, LQKENI. V trimming: 6 bases; J trimming: 4 bases; junction bases outside the gene matches: 9. Clones were read by immunoSEQ multiplex PCR, and TCRdb kept only the in-frame ones, dropping some. The repertoire includes some 120,000 clones, more than 85% of them detected once, and 1.5% sits in the top ten. The V and J genes are TRBV18 and TRBJ1-1; 9 bases map to TRBD1. This specimen was peripheral blood, taken in the third trimester of pregnancy. This TCR came from a female donor with multiple sclerosis, enrolled in a pregnancy study. The CDR3 region has the DNA TGTGCCAGCTCGCCCCGGGACAGGGCTACCACTGAAGCTTTCTTT. It is translated as CASSPRDRATTEAFF.